The rows below give T cell receptor beta chains drawn from one sample of a study of spatial heterogeneity in lung cancer. Each CDR3 protein is one row after TCRdb ran MiXCR on the 5' RACE reads. The table has 1,500 to 2,500 distinct CDR3 sequences, approximately 7.8% seen once; the top ten hold under 25%. The sample here was lung tumor tissue, taken at surgery. These receptors were collected from a male donor with early-stage non-small cell lung cancer. Each CDR3 is given with its conserved first and last residue. D genes are given only for firm matches. For some rows the clone size is stated as once, few or many, or as a class when expanded; others skip it.

D gene	J gene	clone size	CDR3 length	V gene	CDR3 DNA	CDR3 protein
TRBD1	TRBJ1-1	medium-sized	12	TRBV29-1	TGCAGCGGGAGACAGGGGAACACTGAAGCTTTCTTT	CSGRQGNTEAFF
-	TRBJ2-2	medium-sized	13	TRBV14	TGTGCCAGCAGCCAATATCGGGGCGGGGAGCTGTTTTTT	CASSQYRGGELFF
TRBD2	TRBJ2-3	-	13	TRBV20-1	TGCAGTGCTAGAACAGCGGGGCCAAGGCCGCAGTATTTT	CSARTAGPRPQYF
-	TRBJ2-7	many	13	TRBV4-2	TGTGCCAGCAGCCAAGAAATAGCTAGAGAGCAGTACTTC	CASSQEIAREQYF
TRBD1	TRBJ2-7	medium-sized	15	TRBV18	TGTGCCAGCTCACAATCGACAGGGATGGGGTACGAGCAGTACTTC	CASSQSTGMGYEQYF
TRBD2	TRBJ2-4	medium-sized	18	TRBV7-2	TGTGCCAGCAGCAGCCGGGGAGCGGGGGGTGATGCCAAAAACATTCAGTACTTC	CASSSRGAGGDAKNIQYF
TRBD2	TRBJ2-2	medium-sized	16	TRBV6-6	TGTGCCAGCAGCCCCCGGCAGCGGGAGTCGGTCGGGGAGCTGTTTTTT	CASSPRQRESVGELFF
TRBD1	TRBJ1-3	many	15	TRBV28	TGTGCCAGCCTCAGAACAGGGGCGGGAAGAAACACCATATATTTT	CASLRTGAGRNTIYF
-	TRBJ2-1	medium-sized	13	TRBV24-1	TGTGCCACCAGTGATCTAACAGGGCGTGAGCAGTTCTTC	CATSDLTGREQFF
-	TRBJ2-2	medium-sized	13	TRBV27	TGTGCCAGCAGTCCCCCCAACACCGGGGAGCTGTTTTTT	CASSPPNTGELFF
-	TRBJ1-1	medium-sized	12	TRBV29-1	TGCAGCGTTGAAACAGGGAGCACTGAAGCTTTCTTT	CSVETGSTEAFF
-	TRBJ1-1	medium-sized	15	TRBV9	TGTGCCAGCAGCAGAAACAGGGCGATGAACACTGAAGCTTTCTTT	CASSRNRAMNTEAFF
-	TRBJ2-7	-	17	TRBV6-2/TRBV6-3	TGTGCCAGCAGTTACTCCCCCACATTCGGTCGCACCTACGAGCAGTACTTC	CASSYSPTFGRTYEQYF
-	TRBJ1-1	medium-sized	13	TRBV6-5	TGTGCCAGCAGTCTCACAGTGAACACTGAAGCTTTCTTT	CASSLTVNTEAFF
TRBD2	TRBJ2-7	medium-sized	15	TRBV20-1	TGCAGTGCTAGAGGGATAGCGGGAGGGGGGGTCGAGCAGTACTTC	CSARGIAGGGVEQYF
TRBD1	TRBJ2-2	medium-sized	15	TRBV5-1	TGCGCCAGCAGCCCAGGGGGCGCGGACACCGGGGAGCTGTTTTTT	CASSPGGADTGELFF
-	TRBJ2-2	-	13	TRBV9	TGTGCCAGCAGCGTAGCTACGGCCGGGGAGCTGTTTTTT	CASSVATAGELFF
TRBD1	TRBJ2-2	-	14	TRBV6-2/TRBV6-3	TGTGCCAGCGCGCGGACAGGGTTTCCCGGGGAGCTGTTTTTT	CASARTGFPGELFF
TRBD1	TRBJ2-5	medium-sized	14	TRBV6-7	TGTGCCAAACCCCGGGACAGATACCAAGAGACCCAGTACTTC	CAKPRDRYQETQYF
-	TRBJ2-2	medium-sized	14	TRBV30	TGTGCCTTCCGGGACGGCCTTAACACCGGGGAGCTGTTTTTT	CAFRDGLNTGELFF
-	TRBJ2-1	medium-sized	14	TRBV24-1	TGTGCCACCAGTGAGCCAGGGTATGGGAATGAGCAGTTCTTC	CATSEPGYGNEQFF
-	TRBJ1-4	-	11	TRBV10-3	TGTGCCATCAGCGGAGGGGGAATACTGTTTTTT	CAISGGGILFF
TRBD1	TRBJ2-3	-	14	TRBV2	TGTGCCAGCAGTATGACAGGGCGCCCAGATACGCAGTATTTT	CASSMTGRPDTQYF
-	TRBJ2-2	medium-sized	13	TRBV24-1	TGTGCCACCAGGGGCCCTCGATCCCGGGAGCTGTTTTTT	CATRGPRSRELFF
-	TRBJ1-1	medium-sized	13	TRBV12-3/TRBV12-4	TGTGCCAGCAGGCAGGGGTTAAGGACTGAAGCTTTCTTT	CASRQGLRTEAFF
-	TRBJ2-7	medium-sized	13	TRBV6-6	TGTGCCAGCAGTTACTGGCAAGGGACCGAGCAGTACTTC	CASSYWQGTEQYF
-	TRBJ2-7	large	13	TRBV5-1	TGCGCCAGCAGCCTGGCTATGCGCTACGAGCAGTACTTC	CASSLAMRYEQYF
-	TRBJ2-1	-	10	TRBV20-1	TGCAGTGCTAGAGAAGATGAGCAGTTCTTC	CSAREDEQFF
TRBD2	TRBJ2-2	large	16	TRBV10-2	TGCGCCAGCAGTGTAGGAGCGGGGGGATCCCCCGGGGAGCTGTTTTTT	CASSVGAGGSPGELFF
TRBD1	TRBJ1-1	large	20	TRBV5-5	TGTGCCAGCAGCTTGCACTTACGGGCCATTCCCGGGACAGGGAACACTGAAGCTTTCTTT	CASSLHLRAIPGTGNTEAFF
-	TRBJ1-1	medium-sized	13	TRBV24-1	TGTGCCACCGTCGGTGGGGCAAACACTGAAGCTTTCTTT	CATVGGANTEAFF
TRBD1	TRBJ2-1	-	16	TRBV6-5	TGTGCCAGCAGTTACGCGGGACAGGGCTCCTACAATGAGCAGTTCTTC	CASSYAGQGSYNEQFF
-	TRBJ2-2	large	14	TRBV7-2	TGTGCCAGCAGCTTAGAACTAGAACCCGGGGAGCTGTTTTTT	CASSLELEPGELFF
-	TRBJ2-5	medium-sized	15	TRBV5-1	TGCGCCAGCAGCTTGTATCTGCCGGAGGGAGAGACCCAGTACTTC	CASSLYLPEGETQYF
TRBD2	TRBJ2-3	medium-sized	14	TRBV20-1	TGCAGTTTCCAAGCGGGGGGCAAGTCAGATACGCAGTATTTT	CSFQAGGKSDTQYF
-	TRBJ2-5	medium-sized	15	TRBV7-8	TGTGCAGGATCTTCTCGGGGGTTGGGACAAGAGACCCAGTACTTC	CAGSSRGLGQETQYF
-	TRBJ2-7	medium-sized	12	TRBV6-5	TGTGCCAGCAGGACACATTCCTACGAGCAGTACTTC	CASRTHSYEQYF
-	TRBJ2-7	medium-sized	15	TRBV20-1	TGCAGTGCTGCCCCCGCCCGGGCCCGGGGCTACGAGCAGTACTTC	CSAAPARARGYEQYF
TRBD2	TRBJ2-3	-	16	TRBV6-1	TGTGCCAGCAGTGGGGGGAGGGATCCTAGCACAGATACGCAGTATTTT	CASSGGRDPSTDTQYF
TRBD1	TRBJ2-7	few	15	TRBV7-8	TGTGCCAGCAGCGGAAAGTCGACAGGGGGCTACGAGCAGTACTTC	CASSGKSTGGYEQYF
-	TRBJ2-2	-	13	TRBV20-1	TGCAGTGCTTTGGGACTCTTTCCCGGGGAGCTGTTTTTT	CSALGLFPGELFF